This T cell receptor beta chain was found in a study of blood T cell repertoires in COVID-19. Overall study: The United States, Italy and Spain provided the acute and convalescent COVID-19 samples. The analysed material was cDNA or gDNA that came from T cells, B-cell-depleted T cells, or PBMCs.

How the authors handled the data: Amplification with reference gene primers provided the estimates of nucleated cell counts. Sequencing was performed with immunoSEQ multiplex PCR; in TCRdb, only in-frame clones are kept and a portion is missing. V and J calls and clone size are copied from that table; D and trimming were computed from the DNA. The repertoire holds around 280,000 clones, just under 90% seen once, with approximately 10% in the top ten. The CDR3 consists of 15 residues. CDR1 is MDHEN, CDR2 SYDVKM, per germline. V trimming: 3 bases; J trimming: 7 bases; junction bases outside the gene matches: 9. Seattle patient enrollment occurred during active infection, with longitudinal follow-up thereafter.

Sample: peripheral blood. The J gene is TRBJ2-7, the V gene TRBV28; 10 nucleotides agree with TRBD2. The clonotype originates from a woman in her twenties or thirties with COVID-19, enrolled during active disease. The CDR3 nucleotides are TGTGCCAGCAGTTTTTATAGCGGGGGGCGGAAAGAGCAGTACTTC. This gives the protein CASSFYSGGRKEQYF.